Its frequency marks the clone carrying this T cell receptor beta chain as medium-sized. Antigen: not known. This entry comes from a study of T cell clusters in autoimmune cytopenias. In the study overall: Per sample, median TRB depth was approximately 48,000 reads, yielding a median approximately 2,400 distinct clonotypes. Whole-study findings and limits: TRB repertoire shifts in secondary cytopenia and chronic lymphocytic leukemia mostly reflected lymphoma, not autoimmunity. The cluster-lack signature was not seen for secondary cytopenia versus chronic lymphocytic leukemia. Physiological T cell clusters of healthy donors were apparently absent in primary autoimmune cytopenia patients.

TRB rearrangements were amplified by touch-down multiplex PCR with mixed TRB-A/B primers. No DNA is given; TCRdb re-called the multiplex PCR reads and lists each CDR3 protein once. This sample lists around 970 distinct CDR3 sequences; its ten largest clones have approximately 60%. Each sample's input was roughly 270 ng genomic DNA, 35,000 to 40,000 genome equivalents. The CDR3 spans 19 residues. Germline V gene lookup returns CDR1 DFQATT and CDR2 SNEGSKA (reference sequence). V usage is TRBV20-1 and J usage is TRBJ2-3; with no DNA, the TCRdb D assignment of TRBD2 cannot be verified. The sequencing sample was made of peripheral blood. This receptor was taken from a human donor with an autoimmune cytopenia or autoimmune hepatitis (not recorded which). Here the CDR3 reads CSASGPRIAGVWSTDTQYF.